The 21 T cell receptor beta chains listed next were all sequenced from one sample in a study of early T cells in non-severe SARS-CoV-2 infection. TCRdb re-called the 5' RACE reads through MiXCR, storing one row per CDR3 protein. The sample has approximately 81,000 distinct CDR3 sequences, approximately 13% seen once. The specimen sequenced was whole blood. Source of these receptors: an adult who was a healthcare worker with PCR-confirmed SARS-CoV-2 infection or an uninfected control (not recorded which).

The CDR3 DNA is TGTGCCACCAGTGATGGAGACAGGAGCTCCTACGAGCAGTACTTC. It translates to CATSDGDRSSYEQYF. V and J are TRBV24-1 and TRBJ2-7; TRBD1 might be the D (6 bases). Germline CDR1 reads KGHDR; CDR2 reads SFDVKD. Trimming pared 3 bases from V and 0 bases from J, leaving 11 bases between. The CDR3 loop spans 15 amino acids.

Turning to this clonotype: One end of the junction does not line up with germline, which may come from a read error. The V and J genes are TRBV12-3 or TRBV12-4 and TRBJ2-5, with 11 nucleotides matching TRBD2. This CDR3 contains 14 residues. In nucleotides, the CDR3 is TGTGCCAGCAGTATAGCGGGGGGGCGAGAGACCCAGTACTTC. Residues: CASSIAGGRETQYF.

This chain uses TRBV5-1 with TRBJ1-2; D unclear. With 2 bases removed from V and 8 bases from J, the gap between germline ends came to 10 bases. There are 12 residues in the CDR3. CDR1 is SGHRS, CDR2 YFSETQ, per germline. The CDR3 coding sequence is TGCGCCAGCAGCTTCGACACGGTCGGCTACACCTTC. As protein: CASSFDTVGYTF. Filled out from reference TRBV5-1 and TRBJ1-2, the complete variable domain reads KAGVTQTPRYLIKTRGQQVTLSCSPISGHRSVSWYQQTPGQGLQFLFEYFSETQRNKGNFPGRFSGRQFSNSRSEMNVSTLELGDSALYLCASSFDTVGYTFGSGTRLTVV.

This clonotype turned up a few times. This may be a read error, as it is one base from a much larger clone. This chain joins TRBV28 and TRBJ2-7, with unresolved D. CDR1 is MDHEN, CDR2 SYDVKM, per germline. CDR3 length: 10 amino acids. The germline V and J ends were trimmed by 6 bases and 1 base, with 1 base remaining between them. The CDR3 DNA reads TGTGCCAGCAGGTCCTACGAGCAGTACTTC. This gives the protein CASRSYEQYF. Complete variable domain (other parts from reference TRBV28 and TRBJ2-7): DVKVTQSSRYLVKRTGEKVFLECVQDMDHENMFWYRQDPGLGLRLIYFSYDVKMKEKGDIPEGYSVSREKKERFSLILESASTNQTSMYLCASRSYEQYFGPGTRLTVT.

This clonotype was picked up a small number of times. The chain employs TRBV7-3 and TRBJ2-1; the match to TRBD1 covers 9 bases. The CDR3 is 14 amino acids. The V and J ends lost 5 bases and 6 bases, in that order; junction bases with no gene match: 5. Germline CDR1 SGHTA, CDR2 FQGTGA. CDR3 coding DNA: TGTGCCAGCAGCCCGGGACAGGGACGCAATGAGCAGTTCTTC. It translates to CASSPGQGRNEQFF.

This clonotype has at least ten counts. The chain joins TRBV28 to TRBJ2-1; D ambiguous. V lost 3 bases to trimming and J lost 0 bases, with 9 bases between them. The CDR3 runs to 15 residues. Germline V CDR1 and CDR2: MDHEN, SYDVKM. The CDR3 DNA is TGTGCCAGCAGTTTTTCGGGTTCCTCCTACAATGAGCAGTTCTTC. Translation: CASSFSGSSYNEQFF.

The chain employs TRBV5-1 and TRBJ2-1; the D call may be TRBD1 or TRBD2 (6 bases each). The V end lost 7 bases, the J end lost 6 bases, and 20 bases lay between the germline ends. CDR3 length: 15 amino acids. Germline CDR1 is SGHRS and CDR2 is YFSETQ. In nucleotides, the CDR3 is TGCGCCAGCTCGGGGGCCGGATACTCGTTCAATGAGCAGTTCTTC. This sequence encodes CASSGAGYSFNEQFF.

The chain joins TRBV28 to TRBJ1-2, with D perhaps TRBD1 (5 bases). This CDR3 comprises 12 residues. Trimming cost V 3 bases and J 8 bases, with 10 bases left between them. From germline, CDR1 is MDHEN and CDR2 SYDVKM. CDR3 residues: CASSFDRDGYTF. CDR3 bases: TGTGCCAGCAGTTTCGACAGAGACGGCTACACCTTC.

This clonotype has only a few counts. The rearrangement links TRBV21-1 to TRBJ2-7; the table's TRBD1 call for D was not verified on the DNA. TRBV21-1 is tagged as a pseudogene. This CDR3 has 11 amino acids. This chain's CDR3 is CASSRARGQYF. CDR3 in DNA: TGTGCCAGCAGCAGGGCAAGGGGGCAGTACTTC.

In this sample, this clonotype turned up many times. The rearrangement links TRBV6-5 to TRBJ1-6; the D is unclear. Trimming left V 5 bases short and J 6 bases short, with 5 bases between. This CDR3 comprises 12 residues. Germline V gene data show CDR1 as MNHEY and CDR2 as SVGAGI. The chain's CDR3 is CASSPFNSPLHF. The CDR3 DNA reads TGTGCCAGCAGTCCCTTTAATTCACCCCTCCACTTT.

Remarks on this clonotype: A read error is possible here, since a much larger clone lies one base away. Because it lacks the conserved phenylalanine or tryptophan at the end, this CDR3 is likely a read error. The chain joins TRBV29-1 to TRBJ1-1; D gene uncertain. CDR3 size: 12 residues. Germline values: CDR1 SQVTM, CDR2 ANQGSEA. V lost 8 bases and J 5 bases, leaving 15 bases between the germline ends. CDR3 amino acids: CSTTGSGTEAFL. The CDR3 nucleotides are TGCAGCACGACTGGGTCGGGAACTGAAGCTTTCCTT.

There are many counts of this clonotype. The J gene is TRBJ2-7, the V gene TRBV14; 7 nucleotides agree with TRBD2. Germline CDR1 reads SGHDN; CDR2 reads FVKESK. With 3 bases clipped from V and 2 bases from J, the junction kept 4 bases outside the gene matches. CDR3 length equals 14 residues. For the CDR3, the DNA is TGTGCCAGCAGCCATCCCGGACTAGCCTACGAGCAGTACTTC. Its translation: CASSHPGLAYEQYF.

The chain is built from TRBV5-1 and TRBJ2-7; the match to TRBD2 covers 8 bases. CDR1 is SGHRS, CDR2 YFSETQ, per germline. CDR3 length: 15 amino acids. With V trimmed by 3 bases and J by 0 bases, 5 bases remained unmatched. CDR3 residues: CASSSGAGASYEQYF. DNA of the CDR3: TGCGCCAGCAGCTCCGGAGCGGGGGCCTCCTACGAGCAGTACTTC.

This clonotype was seen many times. One end of the junction is discordant with germline, which a read error may explain. The chain uses TRBV2 and TRBJ1-2; no clear D. Germline V gives CDR1 SNHLY, CDR2 FYNNEI. The CDR3 runs to 12 residues. CDR3 DNA: TGTGCCAGCAGTGAAGCGCTGGGGTCTTGCTCCTTC. It specifies CASSEALGSCSF.

Only a few counts were recorded for this clonotype. This chain links TRBV7-9 with TRBJ1-5; D may be TRBD1 (6 bases). V lost 2 bases and J lost 7, with 12 bases in between. The CDR3 sequence is 14 residues long. CDR1 SEHNR and CDR2 FQNEAQ come from the germline V gene (reference sequence). The CDR3 coding sequence is TGTGCCAGCAGCTTATCAGGGGAGGGGCAGCCCCAGCATTTT. It is translated as CASSLSGEGQPQHF.

This chain joins TRBV7-2 and TRBJ1-3; D is undetermined. CDR3 length: 16 residues. Looked up from germline, CDR1 is SGHTA and CDR2 is FQGNSA. Trimming cost V 0 bases and J 0 bases, with 9 bases left between them. DNA of the CDR3: TGTGCCAGCAGCTTAGCGACGTCAGCCTCTGGAAACACCATATATTTT. Its translation: CASSLATSASGNTIYF.

This clonotype was counted ten times or more. The genes are TRBV7-2 and TRBJ1-1; tentatively, D is TRBD1 (6 bases). V lost 7 bases and J lost 4, with 13 bases in between. This CDR3 is built from 13 residues. Germline-derived CDR1 and CDR2 are SGHTA and FQGNSA. Here the CDR3 reads CASIFTGTTEAFF. The CDR3 DNA follows: TGTGCCAGCATCTTTACAGGGACCACTGAAGCTTTCTTT.

This clonotype was counted a few times. This chain connects TRBV6-6 to TRBJ2-3, with D unclear. The CDR3 loop spans 11 amino acids. Germline V gene sequence: CDR1 MNHNY, CDR2 SVGAGI (reference sequence). Trimming left V 6 bases short and J 3 bases short, with 4 bases between. The CDR3 sequence: CASSQTDTQYF. The CDR3 nucleotides are TGTGCCAGCAGCCAGACAGATACGCAGTATTTT.

In this sample, this clonotype turned up a few times. This rearrangement joins TRBV29-1 to TRBJ2-2; D perhaps matches TRBD1 (6 bases). V lost 3 bases and J lost 4, with 9 bases in between. The CDR3 spans 13 residues. CDR1 is SQVTM, CDR2 ANQGSEA, per germline. The CDR3 spells CSVEGHRTGELFF. Written as DNA, the CDR3 is TGCAGCGTTGAGGGACACCGCACCGGGGAGCTGTTTTTT.

V and J are TRBV29-1 and TRBJ2-7; a weak D match, TRBD2 (5 bases). This CDR3 region has 11 residues. CDR1 is SQVTM, CDR2 ANQGSEA, per germline. Trimming shortened V by 6 bases and J by 4 bases, and 10 bases separated the two germline ends. For the CDR3, the DNA is TGCAGCGTGGGCGGGCTGTACGAGCAGTACTTC. Its protein product is CSVGGLYEQYF.

This clonotype was counted only a few times. The rearrangement uses TRBV7-2 and TRBJ2-1; 7 bases line up with TRBD2. Germline V gives CDR1 SGHTA, CDR2 FQGNSA. J lost 7 bases, V lost 5 bases, and 14 bases had no gene match. There are 16 residues in the CDR3. CDR3 loop: CASSPEVGGRGNEQFF. DNA of the CDR3: TGTGCCAGCAGCCCGGAGGTGGGAGGGCGCGGAAATGAGCAGTTCTTC.